Below, 29 T cell receptor beta chains from the same sample are listed, as sequenced in a study of lymphopenia after photon versus proton radiotherapy. Using immunoSEQ multiplex PCR, the repertoire was profiled, and TCRdb retains in-frame clones only, with some absent. The sample has some 26,000 clones, 80% to 85% seen once; the top ten hold roughly 3.8%. The sequencing used peripheral blood, collected from a patient treated with photon-based radiotherapy. Receptors originate from a woman between 45 and 65 years old with pancreatic cancer.

V and J are TRBV28 and TRBJ2-2; 9 bases match TRBD1. The ends lost 3 bases at V and 5 bases at J; junction bases unmatched: 16. Per the germline V gene, CDR1 is MDHEN and CDR2 is SYDVKM. The CDR3 has 19 residues. The CDR3 nucleotides are TGTGCCAGCAGTTTCCCGGCACGGACAGGGGCTTATCTGACCGGGGAGCTGTTTTTT. Translation: CASSFPARTGAYLTGELFF. The whole variable domain, remainder taken from reference TRBV28 and TRBJ2-2, is DVKVTQSSRYLVKRTGEKVFLECVQDMDHENMFWYRQDPGLGLRLIYFSYDVKMKEKGDIPEGYSVSREKKERFSLILESASTNQTSMYLCASSFPARTGAYLTGELFFGEGSRLTVL.

J is TRBJ2-4 and V is TRBV19, with D unresolved. The CDR3 is made up of 15 amino acids. With 5 bases removed from V and 0 bases from J, the gap between germline ends came to 11 bases. Germline assignment: CDR1 LNHDA and CDR2 SQIVND (reference sequence). CDR3 sequence: CASSPLLGAKNIQYF. The CDR3 DNA is TGTGCCAGTAGTCCTCTCTTAGGAGCCAAAAACATTCAGTACTTC.

This clone appeared a single time. The gene calls are TRBV4-1 and TRBJ2-7, with 7 bases aligning to TRBD1. Germline CDR1 MGHRA, CDR2 YSYEKL. Trimming at V came to 1 base and at J to 2 bases, leaving 8 bases not matched to a gene. The CDR3 has 16 amino acids. CDR3 in amino acids: CASSQGVDRVAYEQYF. CDR3 coding DNA: TGCGCCAGCAGCCAAGGTGTCGACAGGGTAGCCTACGAGCAGTACTTC.

The chain joins TRBV7-9 to TRBJ2-1, with D possibly TRBD2 on 5 matching bases. Germline CDR1 reads SEHNR; CDR2 reads FQNEAQ (reference sequence). V lost 1 base and J lost 6, with 10 bases in between. This CDR3 has 14 residues. The chain's CDR3 is CASSLVSLANEQFF. The CDR3 DNA is TGTGCCAGCAGCTTAGTTTCCCTAGCCAATGAGCAGTTCTTC.

This clone has only one observation. The chain joins TRBV27 to TRBJ1-2; D is unclear. CDR3 length: 20 amino acids. In germline, CDR1 is MNHEY, CDR2 SMNVEV (reference sequence). V lost 2 bases to trimming and J lost 2 bases, with 27 bases between them. CDR3 sequence (DNA): TGTGCCAGCAGTTTAAAACCGACACCTTTCTTCCCCTCTTTGAACTATGGCTACACCTTC. Translation gives CASSLKPTPFFPSLNYGYTF.

The chain links TRBV29-1 to TRBJ2-7; TRBD1 matches 9 bases. J was trimmed by 1 base and V by 6 bases; bases with no gene match: 4. Germline V gene lookup returns CDR1 SQVTM and CDR2 ANQGSEA. CDR3 size: 13 residues. CDR3 sequence: CSVWTGDSYEQYF. DNA of the CDR3: TGCAGCGTATGGACAGGGGATTCCTACGAGCAGTACTTC.

This clone was detected once. The rearrangement uses TRBV5-4 and TRBJ2-3, with D possibly matching TRBD2 (6 bases). V was clipped by 5 bases and J by 1 base, with 23 bases between them. Germline values: CDR1 SGHNT, CDR2 YYREEE (reference sequence). The CDR3 runs 18 residues. CDR3 in amino acids: CASSLGGLVGQGTDTQYF. CDR3 in DNA: TGTGCCAGCAGTCTGGGAGGCCTCGTGGGGCAGGGCACAGATACGCAGTATTTT.

The V call is TRBV19, the J call TRBJ2-1, with 16 bases lining up with TRBD2. This CDR3 has 17 amino acids. V was clipped by 5 bases and J by 4 bases; unmatched bases: 5. Per germline, CDR1 LNHDA and CDR2 SQIVND (reference sequence). The CDR3 loop is CASSPGLAGGRYNEQFF. CDR3 bases: TGTGCCAGTAGTCCGGGACTAGCGGGAGGGAGGTACAATGAGCAGTTCTTC.

V gene TRBV5-4 combines with J gene TRBJ2-5; the D gene could be TRBD1 or TRBD2 (5 bases each). The CDR3 extends over 18 amino acids. Trimming cost V 3 bases and J 5 bases, with 26 bases left between them. In germline, CDR1 is SGHNT, CDR2 YYREEE (reference sequence). The CDR3 bases are TGTGCCAGCAGCTCGACCCCAGGGACGCCCCGTCTTTTGGAGACCCAGTACTTC. Its protein is CASSSTPGTPRLLETQYF. The complete variable domain, with remaining parts taken from reference TRBV5-4 and TRBJ2-5, reads ETGVTQSPTHLIKTRGQQVTLRCSSQSGHNTVSWYQQALGQGPQFIFQYYREEENGRGNFPPRFSGLQFPNYSSELNVNALELDDSALYLCASSSTPGTPRLLETQYFGPGTRLLVL.

The chain combines TRBV5-4 with TRBJ2-1, with 8 bases fitting TRBD2. The CDR3 sequence is 13 residues long. The germline V gene has CDR1 SGHNT and CDR2 YYREEE (reference sequence). The trim removed 6 bases at V and 7 bases at J, leaving 6 bases unmatched. DNA of the CDR3: TGTGCCAGCATCAGCGGGAGTCGAAATGAGCAGTTCTTC. As protein: CASISGSRNEQFF.

The CDR3 nucleotides read TGCGCCAGCAGCCAAACGCGAGGACTAGCGGGAGCTGGGACCCAGTACTTC. Translated, it gives CASSQTRGLAGAGTQYF. The chain carries TRBV4-3 and TRBJ2-5, with 13 bases that match TRBD2. The germline V gene encodes CDR1 LGHNA and CDR2 YSLEER. J gave up 7 bases and V 2 bases, and 10 bases lay outside the gene matches. The CDR3 contains 17 residues.

Judged by abundance, this clone is medium-sized. V usage is TRBV7-9 and J usage is TRBJ1-1, with unresolved D. V lost 5 bases, J lost 7 bases, and 11 bases lay in between. Per germline, CDR1 SEHNR and CDR2 FQNEAQ (reference sequence). The CDR3 is 12 residues long. The CDR3 region is CASSPQDVEAFF. The CDR3 DNA reads as TGTGCCAGCAGCCCTCAAGATGTTGAAGCTTTCTTT.

V gene TRBV2 combines with J gene TRBJ2-5; weak D call: TRBD2 (6 bases). Germline-derived CDR1 and CDR2 are SNHLY and FYNNEI. This CDR3 is 15 amino acids long. V lost 7 bases to trimming and J lost 1 base, with 16 bases between them. The CDR3: CASNKETGVQETQYF. For the CDR3, the DNA is TGTGCCAGCAATAAGGAAACGGGAGTCCAAGAGACCCAGTACTTC.

The chain couples TRBV27 to TRBJ1-5, with 9 bases fitting TRBD1. CDR1 and CDR2 (germline): MNHEY, SMNVEV (reference sequence). The CDR3 totals 14 residues. Losses at the gene ends were 6 bases for V and 3 bases for J; bases not matched to a gene: 3. In DNA form, the CDR3 reads TGTGCCAGCAGAGGGACAGGGTCCAATCAGCCCCAGCATTTT. Protein sequence: CASRGTGSNQPQHF.

This clone occurred a few times. V is TRBV5-1 and J is TRBJ2-7, with 8 bases fitting TRBD1. Germline values: CDR1 SGHRS, CDR2 YFSETQ. The CDR3 runs 12 residues. The V and J ends lost 4 bases and 6 bases, in that order; junction bases with no gene match: 3. Here the CDR3 reads CASSGTGLEQYF. The CDR3 DNA sequence: TGCGCCAGCAGCGGGACAGGTCTCGAGCAGTACTTC.

Written as DNA, the CDR3 is TGTGCCAGCAGCCAACTCCCGGGAAGAGATACGCAGTATTTT. Translating it yields CASSQLPGRDTQYF. The chain uses TRBV5-8 and TRBJ2-3; D possibly corresponds to TRBD2 (5 bases). The V end lost 4 bases, the J end lost 5 bases, and 14 bases lay between the germline ends. Germline CDR1 reads SGHTS; CDR2 reads YDEGEE. The CDR3 runs to 14 residues.

This clone was counted between two and nine times. V is TRBV5-1 and J is TRBJ1-2; possible D gene TRBD1, 5 bases. V gave up 4 bases and J gave up 5 bases, with 15 bases separating them. Looked up from germline, CDR1 is SGHRS and CDR2 is YFSETQ. CDR3 length equals 14 residues. The DNA for the CDR3 is TGCGCCAGCAGCGGCGCGGGGACGGATTATGGCTACACCTTC. It encodes CASSGAGTDYGYTF.

The gene calls are TRBV25-1 and TRBJ2-1, with unresolved D. V was trimmed by 7 bases and J by 9 bases, leaving 10 bases between them. This CDR3 contains 11 residues. CDR1 is MGHDK and CDR2 is SYGVNS in the germline V gene. CDR3 bases: TGTGCCAGCACCCCTGGTGGTGAGCAGTTCTTC. Its protein is CASTPGGEQFF.

The V gene is TRBV28, the J gene TRBJ2-7, with a tentative D call TRBD1 (6 bases). V lost 5 bases and J 3 bases, leaving 11 bases between the germline ends. Germline-derived CDR1 and CDR2 are MDHEN and SYDVKM. This CDR3 comprises 13 residues. CDR3 sequence: CASSAQGGYEQYF. CDR3 DNA sequence: TGTGCCAGCAGTGCACAGGGTGGCTACGAGCAGTACTTC.

This clone was observed a single time. The chain has TRBV9 and TRBJ2-5, with TRBD2 identical over 7 bases. From germline, CDR1 is SGDLS and CDR2 YYNGEE. The CDR3 runs 12 residues. The J segment lost 5 bases and the V segment lost 2 bases, leaving 0 bases of the junction unmatched. CDR3 DNA: TGTGCCAGCAGCGTGGGAGGGGAGACCCAGTACTTC. Protein product: CASSVGGETQYF.

This clone was found once. The chain links TRBV28 to TRBJ2-7; D ambiguous. CDR3 length: 15 residues. The V gene lost 4 bases and the J gene lost 2 bases, with 15 bases spanning the gap. The V gene's germline CDR1 is MDHEN and CDR2 SYDVKM. This CDR3 is CASSSSFLPPYEQYF. The CDR3 DNA follows: TGTGCCAGCAGTTCCTCCTTCCTCCCTCCCTACGAGCAGTACTTC.

The rearrangement joins TRBV20-1 to TRBJ1-1; no reliable D call. The CDR3 loop spans 11 amino acids. The germline gives CDR1 DFQATT, CDR2 SNEGSKA (reference sequence). With 1 base removed from V and 6 bases from J, the gap between germline ends came to 6 bases. Written as DNA, the CDR3 is TGCAGTGCTAGAGGGTCCGCTGAAGCTTTCTTT. As protein: CSARGSAEAFF.

The chain couples TRBV7-3 to TRBJ2-2; tentative D call: TRBD2 (6 bases). In germline, CDR1 is SGHTA, CDR2 FQGTGA. The CDR3 runs to 15 residues. The V and J ends lost 5 bases and 7 bases respectively, with 17 bases between them. The CDR3 DNA follows: TGTGCCAGCAGCCCTCAGGGAGGCCCGGGCGGGGAGCTGTTTTTT. It is translated as CASSPQGGPGGELFF.

The rearrangement links TRBV19 to TRBJ2-1; D is ambiguous. The CDR3 covers 15 residues. Germline lookup yields CDR1 LNHDA and CDR2 SQIVND (reference sequence). Trimming removed 2 bases from V and 0 bases from J, with 8 bases in between. The CDR3, as DNA: TGTGCCAGTAGTATAACAAGGAACTCCTACAATGAGCAGTTCTTC. This codes for CASSITRNSYNEQFF.

CDR3 amino acids: CSVAFNEKLFF. Written as DNA, the CDR3 is TGCAGCGTTGCTTTTAATGAAAAACTGTTTTTT. The rearrangement uses TRBV29-1 and TRBJ1-4; D remains unclear. The CDR3 sequence is 11 residues long. With 4 bases removed from V and 4 bases from J, the gap between germline ends came to 4 bases. Per the germline V gene, CDR1 is SQVTM and CDR2 is ANQGSEA.

The chain carries TRBV27 and TRBJ1-1; D ambiguous. Germline CDR1 and CDR2: MNHEY and SMNVEV (reference sequence). V was trimmed by 3 bases and J by 4 bases, leaving 9 bases between them. The CDR3 totals 13 residues. DNA for the CDR3: TGTGCCAGCAGTTTGGCGGGAGGCACTGAAGCTTTCTTT. Encoded protein: CASSLAGGTEAFF.

The chain joins TRBV18 to TRBJ1-1; D is possibly TRBD1 (6 bases). The CDR3 consists of 16 residues. Germline V lookup: CDR1 KGHSH, CDR2 LQKENI. Trimming took 0 bases from V and 0 from J, leaving 11 bases between them. The CDR3 nucleotides are TGTGCCAGCTCACCACCGGGACAAAAGATGAACACTGAAGCTTTCTTT. Its translation is CASSPPGQKMNTEAFF. Based on the CDR3 plus reference TRBV18 and TRBJ1-1, the full variable domain is NAGVMQNPRHLVRRRGQEARLRCSPMKGHSHVYWYRQLPEEGLKFMVYLQKENIIDESGMPKERFSAEFPKEGPSILRIQQVVRGDSAAYFCASSPPGQKMNTEAFFGQGTRLTVV.

This clone was counted once. The chain is built from TRBV27 and TRBJ2-1; TRBD2 agrees at 13 bases. The V gene end was trimmed by 5 bases and the J gene end by 2 bases; junction bases not matched to a gene: 9. This CDR3 is 18 amino acids long. The germline V gene encodes CDR1 MNHEY and CDR2 SMNVEV (reference sequence). CDR3 protein: CASSPGTSGIPTYNEQFF. CDR3 bases: TGTGCCAGCAGTCCCGGGACTAGCGGGATTCCGACCTACAATGAGCAGTTCTTC.

The rearrangement uses TRBV27 and TRBJ2-7; 10 bases align to TRBD2. The germline V gene encodes CDR1 MNHEY and CDR2 SMNVEV (reference sequence). Germline trimming cut 8 bases from V and 3 bases from J; bases unmatched to any gene: 10. This CDR3 is built from 15 residues. The CDR3 here is CASGVPAGGIYEQYF. As DNA, the CDR3 is TGTGCCAGCGGTGTGCCAGCGGGAGGGATCTACGAGCAGTACTTC.